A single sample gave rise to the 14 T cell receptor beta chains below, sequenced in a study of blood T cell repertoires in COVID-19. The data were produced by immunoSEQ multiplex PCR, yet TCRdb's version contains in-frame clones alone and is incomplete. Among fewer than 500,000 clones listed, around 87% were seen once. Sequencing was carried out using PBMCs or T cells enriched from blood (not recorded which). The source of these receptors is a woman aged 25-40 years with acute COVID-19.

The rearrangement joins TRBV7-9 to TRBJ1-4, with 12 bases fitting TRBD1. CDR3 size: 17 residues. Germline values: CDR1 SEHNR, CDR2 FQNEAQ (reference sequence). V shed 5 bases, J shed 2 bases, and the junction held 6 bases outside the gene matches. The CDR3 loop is CASSEGQGADTNEKLFF. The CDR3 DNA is TGTGCCAGCAGCGAGGGACAGGGGGCCGATACTAATGAAAAACTGTTTTTT.

CDR3: CASSPGGATNEKLFF. In DNA, the CDR3 is TGTGCCAGCAGCCCCGGCGGCGCAACTAATGAAAAACTGTTTTTT. The V gene is TRBV7-7, the J gene TRBJ1-4; D gene unclear. Trimming shortened V by 5 bases and J by 0 bases, and 10 bases separated the two germline ends. This CDR3 is 15 amino acids long. The germline CDR1 and CDR2 sequences are SSHAT and FNYEAQ (reference sequence).

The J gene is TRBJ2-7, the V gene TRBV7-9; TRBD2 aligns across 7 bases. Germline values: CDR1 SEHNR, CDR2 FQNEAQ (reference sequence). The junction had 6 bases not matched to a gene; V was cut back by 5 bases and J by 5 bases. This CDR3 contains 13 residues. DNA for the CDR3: TGTGCCAGCAGCCCCTTGGGGGGGGACGAGCAGTACTTC. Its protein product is CASSPLGGDEQYF.

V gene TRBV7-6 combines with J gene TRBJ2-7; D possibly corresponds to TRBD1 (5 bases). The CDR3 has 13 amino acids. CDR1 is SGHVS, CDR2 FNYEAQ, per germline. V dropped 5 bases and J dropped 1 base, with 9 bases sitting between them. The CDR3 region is CASSQTESYEQYF. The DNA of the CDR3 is TGTGCCAGCAGCCAGACAGAATCCTACGAGCAGTACTTC.

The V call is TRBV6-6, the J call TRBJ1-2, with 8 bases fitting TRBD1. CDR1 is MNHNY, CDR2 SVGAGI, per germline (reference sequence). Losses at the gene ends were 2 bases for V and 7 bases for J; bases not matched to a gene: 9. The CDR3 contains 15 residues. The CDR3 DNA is TGTGCCAGCAGTTACACGGACAGGGCTTCCCTTGGCTACACCTTC. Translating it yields CASSYTDRASLGYTF.

CDR3 nucleotide sequence: TGCAGTGCTAGTAGACAGGGGGTCCATAATTCACCCCTCCACTTT. Amino acids: CSASRQGVHNSPLHF. The V call is TRBV20-1, the J call TRBJ1-6; TRBD1 aligns across 9 bases. V shed 3 bases, J shed 5 bases, and the junction held 5 bases outside the gene matches. Per the germline V gene, CDR1 is DFQATT and CDR2 is SNEGSKA (reference sequence). The CDR3 runs 15 residues.

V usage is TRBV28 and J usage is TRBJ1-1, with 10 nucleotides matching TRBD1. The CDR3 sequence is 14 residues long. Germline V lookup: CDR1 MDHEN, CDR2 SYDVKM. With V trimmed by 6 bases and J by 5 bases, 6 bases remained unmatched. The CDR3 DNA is TGTGCCAGCAGAAATCCGGGACAGGGGACTGAAGCTTTCTTT. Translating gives CASRNPGQGTEAFF.

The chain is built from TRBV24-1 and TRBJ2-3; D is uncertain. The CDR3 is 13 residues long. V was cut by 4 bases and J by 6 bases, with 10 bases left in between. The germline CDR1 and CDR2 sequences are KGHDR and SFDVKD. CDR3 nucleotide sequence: TGTGCCACCAGTGACCAGATGTGGGATACGCAGTATTTT. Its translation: CATSDQMWDTQYF.

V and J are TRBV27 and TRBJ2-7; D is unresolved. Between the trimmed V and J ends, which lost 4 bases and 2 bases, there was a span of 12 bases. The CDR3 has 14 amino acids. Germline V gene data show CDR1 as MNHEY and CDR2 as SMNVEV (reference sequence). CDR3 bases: TGTGCCAGCAGTTCCCTGGGCCTACCCTACGAGCAGTACTTC. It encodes CASSSLGLPYEQYF.

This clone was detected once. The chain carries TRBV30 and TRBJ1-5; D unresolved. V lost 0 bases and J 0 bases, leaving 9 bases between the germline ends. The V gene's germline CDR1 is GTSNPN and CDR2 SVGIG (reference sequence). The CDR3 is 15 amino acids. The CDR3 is CAWSVQTLSNQPQHF. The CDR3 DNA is TGTGCCTGGAGTGTACAGACCCTTAGCAATCAGCCCCAGCATTTT.

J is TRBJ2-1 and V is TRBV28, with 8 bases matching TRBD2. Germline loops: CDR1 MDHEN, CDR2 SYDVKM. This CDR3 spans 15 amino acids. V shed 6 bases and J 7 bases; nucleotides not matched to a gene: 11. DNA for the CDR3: TGTGCCAGCAGCCACAGACTAGCGAGGATTAATGAGCAGTTCTTC. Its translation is CASSHRLARINEQFF.

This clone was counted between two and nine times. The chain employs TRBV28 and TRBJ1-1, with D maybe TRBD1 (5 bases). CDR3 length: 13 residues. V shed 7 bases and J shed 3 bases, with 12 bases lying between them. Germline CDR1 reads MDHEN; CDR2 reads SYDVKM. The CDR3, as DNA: TGTGCCAGCACCACTACAGGTTACACTGAAGCTTTCTTT. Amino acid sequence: CASTTTGYTEAFF. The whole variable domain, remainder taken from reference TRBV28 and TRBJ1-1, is DVKVTQSSRYLVKRTGEKVFLECVQDMDHENMFWYRQDPGLGLRLIYFSYDVKMKEKGDIPEGYSVSREKKERFSLILESASTNQTSMYLCASTTTGYTEAFFGQGTRLTVV.

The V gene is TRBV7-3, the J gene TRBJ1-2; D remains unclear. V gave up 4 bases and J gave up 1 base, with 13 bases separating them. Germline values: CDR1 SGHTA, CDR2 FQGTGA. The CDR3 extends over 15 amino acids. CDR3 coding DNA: TGTGCCAGCAGCTACCACAGCAATCTTAACTATGGCTACACCTTC. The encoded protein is CASSYHSNLNYGYTF.

The CDR3, as DNA: TGTGCCAGCAGCAACGGGACAGGGGGGATTCAGCCCCAGCATTTT. It codes for CASSNGTGGIQPQHF. The chain is built from TRBV7-6 and TRBJ1-5, with 11 bases lining up with TRBD1. CDR1 is SGHVS and CDR2 is FNYEAQ in the germline V gene. This CDR3 has 15 amino acids. Losses at the gene ends were 5 bases for V and 6 bases for J; bases not matched to a gene: 6.